The 9 T cell receptor beta chains below were found in one sample sequenced in a study of identical twins. MiXCR was run by TCRdb on the 5' RACE reads, yielding one entry per CDR3 protein. The repertoire has 420,000 or so distinct CDR3 sequences, approximately 17% of them found once; the top ten carry 10% to 15%. Source material: naive T cells sorted from blood. All receptors come from a middle-aged man in good health.

At least ten counts were recorded for this clonotype. The chain has TRBV12-3 or TRBV12-4 and TRBJ2-5; TRBD1 is a possible D gene (6 bases). The germline V and J ends were trimmed by 4 bases and 4 bases, with 16 bases remaining between them. The CDR3 runs 15 residues. CDR3 in amino acids: CASSSPTGMRETQYF. The CDR3 coding sequence is TGTGCCAGCAGTTCACCGACAGGAATGCGAGAGACCCAGTACTTC.

The table lists this clonotype with a count of one. The J gene is TRBJ2-1, the V gene TRBV5-1, with 8 positions matching TRBD1. This CDR3 has 18 amino acids. Germline CDR1 is SGHRS and CDR2 is YFSETQ. Unmatched junction bases numbered 16, after V lost 4 bases and J lost 4 bases. Here the CDR3 DNA reads TGCGCCAGCAGCCCCCGGGACAGGATACTATTAGGGTACAATGAGCAGTTCTTC. This sequence encodes CASSPRDRILLGYNEQFF.

DNA for the CDR3: TGTGCCACCGTAGGGGCAGGAGGGATCCGGGCTAATGAAAAACTGTTTTTT. Its protein is CATVGAGGIRANEKLFF. The genes are TRBV28 and TRBJ1-4; TRBD1 is a possible D gene (5 bases). V shed 10 bases and J shed 3 bases, with 24 bases lying between them. The CDR3 is 17 amino acids. Germline CDR1 and CDR2: MDHEN and SYDVKM.

This clonotype was counted many times. V and J are TRBV7-9 and TRBJ2-7; no clear D. The V and J ends lost 1 base and 3 bases respectively, with 7 bases between them. Germline CDR1 is SEHNR and CDR2 is FQNEAQ (reference sequence). The CDR3 extends over 13 amino acids. The CDR3 DNA reads TGTGCCAGCAGCTTAGGGGCAGTCTACGAGCAGTACTTC. It codes for CASSLGAVYEQYF.

The CDR3 DNA is TGTGCCAGCAGCGTAGGAGTCAACTCCTACGAGCAGTACTTC. Translation gives CASSVGVNSYEQYF. The V and J genes are TRBV9 and TRBJ2-7; D is undetermined. Germline CDR1 SGDLS, CDR2 YYNGEE. The CDR3 is made up of 14 amino acids. Trimming removed 0 bases from V and 0 bases from J, with 7 bases in between.

The chain carries TRBV29-1 and TRBJ2-3, with 7 bases fitting TRBD1. Germline V lookup: CDR1 SQVTM, CDR2 ANQGSEA. The ends lost 7 bases at V and 2 bases at J; junction bases unmatched: 6. The CDR3 has 13 amino acids. The CDR3 coding sequence is TGCAGCGCCGACAGGGCCTTCACAGATACGCAGTATTTT. This translates into CSADRAFTDTQYF.

This rearrangement joins TRBV7-8 to TRBJ1-2; D not resolved. This CDR3 has 17 residues. Trimming removed 5 bases at V and 4 bases at J, with 23 bases between. Germline V gene lookup returns CDR1 SGHVS and CDR2 FQNEAQ. For the CDR3, the DNA is TGTGCCAGCAGCCAACTGCCCAACCCAGGTAGTTTCTATGGCTACACCTTC. Its translation: CASSQLPNPGSFYGYTF. Full variable domain (rest looked up from reference TRBV7-8 and TRBJ1-2): GAGVSQSPRYKVAKRGQDVALRCDPISGHVSLFWYQQALGQGPEFLTYFQNEAQLDKSGLPSDRFFAERPEGSVSTLKIQRTQQEDSAVYLCASSQLPNPGSFYGYTFGSGTRLTVV.

The V and J genes are TRBV20-1 and TRBJ2-1, with TRBD2 matching over 10 bases. Trimming at V came to 3 bases and at J to 6 bases, leaving 8 bases not matched to a gene. Looked up from germline, CDR1 is DFQATT and CDR2 is SNEGSKA (reference sequence). This CDR3 is 15 amino acids long. The CDR3 DNA is TGCAGTGCTAGTTCCGGGACTAGCGCTACCAATGAGCAGTTCTTC. This translates into CSASSGTSATNEQFF.

The CDR3 here is CASSLNRVVANYGYTF. The CDR3 DNA follows: TGTGCCAGCAGCTTGAACAGGGTCGTAGCTAACTATGGCTACACCTTC. The J gene is TRBJ1-2, the V gene TRBV5-6, with a weak D call TRBD1 (6 bases). Between the trimmed V and J ends, which lost 1 base and 0 bases, there was a span of 13 bases. The CDR3 has 16 residues. Germline V CDR1 and CDR2: SGHDT, YYEEEE.